Shown below are 23 T cell receptor beta chains from a single sample sequenced in a study of a mutant IDH1 vaccine in newly diagnosed glioma. The antigens these receptors bind are not known. Time point in this sample: week 35, safety follow-up. Every single dose of the vaccine, 300 ug of mutant IDH1 20-mer peptide, came with topical imiquimod. Method: immunoSEQ multiplex PCR; TCRdb's copy keeps in-frame clones and lacks some. The sample shows tens of thousands of clones, 76% of them seen only once. Sequences were derived from PBMCs, sampled from a glioma patient whose treatment included an IDH1 peptide vaccine. The receptors were gathered from a man aged 35 to 55 with glioma.

The chain carries TRBV7-9 and TRBJ2-2; TRBD2 is a possible D gene (6 bases). The CDR3 is 13 amino acids. Trimming shortened V by 10 bases and J by 8 bases, and 17 bases separated the two germline ends. Germline CDR1 reads SEHNR; CDR2 reads FQNEAQ (reference sequence). The CDR3 DNA sequence: TGTGCCACCCTCCCCCCTGGAGGGGGGGAGCTGTTTTTT. Residues: CATLPPGGGELFF.

This rearrangement joins TRBV19 to TRBJ2-7; D gene unclear. Trimming removed 4 bases at V and 5 bases at J, with 9 bases between. The CDR3 contains 12 residues. Germline V gene sequence: CDR1 LNHDA, CDR2 SQIVND (reference sequence). In nucleotides, the CDR3 is TGTGCCAGTAGTAATGGGGTGAACGAGCAGTACGTC. This sequence encodes CASSNGVNEQYV.

This chain connects TRBV11-3 to TRBJ2-3, with 12 bases fitting TRBD2. Trimming cost V 3 bases and J 1 base; bases outside gene matches: 5. The germline gives CDR1 SGHNT, CDR2 YENEEA. CDR3 size: 17 residues. The CDR3 is CASSFLAGGMGTDTQYF. CDR3 nucleotides: TGTGCCAGCAGCTTTCTAGCGGGAGGGATGGGCACAGATACGCAGTATTTT.

The chain employs TRBV5-1 and TRBJ1-1, with D unresolved. Trimming took off 3 bases at V and 7 bases at J, with 16 bases between the two ends. The CDR3 length is 14 residues. Germline lookup yields CDR1 SGHRS and CDR2 YFSETQ. The CDR3 loop is CASSWEAMSGEAFF. CDR3 coding DNA: TGCGCCAGCAGCTGGGAAGCCATGTCCGGTGAAGCTTTCTTT.

This clone was detected a few times. The gene calls are TRBV5-1 and TRBJ2-5; 13 positions agree with TRBD2. Germline V gene lookup returns CDR1 SGHRS and CDR2 YFSETQ. V was pared by 1 base and J by 5 bases, with 8 bases of the junction left unmatched. The CDR3 has 17 amino acids. CDR3 sequence reads: CASSLTSGRVRGETQYF. The CDR3, as DNA: TGCGCCAGCAGCTTGACTAGCGGGAGGGTAAGGGGTGAGACCCAGTACTTC.

The rearrangement uses TRBV5-1 and TRBJ1-3; 8 nucleotides match TRBD1. After removal of 2 bases from V and 8 bases from J, the junction contained 6 bases not matched to a gene. This CDR3 is 14 amino acids long. Germline V gene lookup returns CDR1 SGHRS and CDR2 YFSETQ. This CDR3 is CASSFNRGEDTIYF. CDR3 bases: TGCGCCAGCAGCTTTAACAGGGGGGAGGACACCATATATTTT.

This clone was picked up one time. The chain joins TRBV12-5 to TRBJ1-5, with TRBD1 as a possible D gene (6 bases). The CDR3 totals 15 residues. Trimming took 5 bases from V and 2 from J, leaving 13 bases between them. In germline, CDR1 is LGHNT, CDR2 FRNRAP. DNA for the CDR3: TGTGCTAGTGGTGCGATGGGGGCTGGCAATCAGCCCCAGCATTTT. Protein sequence: CASGAMGAGNQPQHF.

The chain employs TRBV11-2 and TRBJ1-2; a possible D gene is TRBD1 (5 bases). This CDR3 has 11 amino acids. Between the trimmed V and J ends, which lost 5 bases and 6 bases, there was a span of 7 bases. The germline V gene has CDR1 SGHAT and CDR2 FQNNGV. In DNA form, the CDR3 reads TGTGCCAGCAGCCCACAGGATGGCTACACCTTC. Amino acid sequence: CASSPQDGYTF. Full variable domain (outside the CDR3, taken from reference TRBV11-2 and TRBJ1-2): EAGVAQSPRYKIIEKRQSVAFWCNPISGHATLYWYQQILGQGPKLLIQFQNNGVVDDSQLPKDRFSAERLKGVDSTLKIQPAKLEDSAVYLCASSPQDGYTFGSGTRLTVV.

This chain uses TRBV7-9 with TRBJ1-4, with D tentatively TRBD1 (6 bases). Germline V CDR1 and CDR2: SEHNR, FQNEAQ (reference sequence). Between the trimmed V and J ends, which lost 8 bases and 4 bases, there was a span of 11 bases. The CDR3 consists of 13 residues. In DNA, the CDR3 is TGTGCCAGCGCGGGACACCTTAATGAAAAACTGTTTTTT. This sequence encodes CASAGHLNEKLFF.

The rearrangement joins TRBV5-8 to TRBJ2-3, with TRBD2 identical over 11 bases. The V segment lost 2 bases and the J segment 7 bases; nucleotides outside the gene matches: 12. The CDR3 is 17 residues long. The germline CDR1 and CDR2 sequences are SGHTS and YDEGEE. CDR3 bases: TGTGCCAGCAGCTTCGGTTTTGGACTAGCGGGTTCAAATACGCAGTATTTT. It yields the protein CASSFGFGLAGSNTQYF.

This rearrangement joins TRBV2 to TRBJ2-2; 8 bases are shared with TRBD1. V was clipped by 5 bases and J by 6 bases; unmatched bases: 5. The CDR3 spans 14 residues. The germline V gene encodes CDR1 SNHLY and CDR2 FYNNEI. DNA for the CDR3: TGTGCCAGCAGTAGCAGGACAGGGTCCGGGGAGCTGTTTTTT. Translated: CASSSRTGSGELFF.

The chain employs TRBV14 and TRBJ2-5; the D is unclear. Deletions cut 5 bases from V and 9 bases from J, with 10 bases between. The V gene's germline CDR1 is SGHDN and CDR2 FVKESK. This CDR3 contains 11 residues. CDR3 sequence reads: CASSASWAQYF. DNA for the CDR3: TGTGCCAGCAGCGCGAGTTGGGCCCAGTACTTC. The complete variable domain, with remaining parts taken from reference TRBV14 and TRBJ2-5, reads EAGVTQFPSHSVIEKGQTVTLRCDPISGHDNLYWYRRVMGKEIKFLLHFVKESKQDESGMPNNRFLAERTGGTYSTLKVQPAELEDSGVYFCASSASWAQYFGPGTRLLVL.

The chain employs TRBV7-2 and TRBJ2-3, with 7 bases that match TRBD2. Germline trimming cut 0 bases from V and 14 bases from J; bases unmatched to any gene: 14. The CDR3 loop spans 15 amino acids. Per the germline V gene, CDR1 is SGHTA and CDR2 is FQGNSA. For the CDR3, the DNA is TGTGCCAGCAGCTTAGCGGGGCTAGCGGAGGGGTTACGGTATTTT. It encodes CASSLAGLAEGLRYF.

The rearrangement links TRBV18 to TRBJ1-1; D remains ambiguous. This CDR3 is built from 15 residues. The germline gives CDR1 KGHSH, CDR2 LQKENI. Trimming removed 3 bases from V and 2 bases from J, with 13 bases in between. CDR3 nucleotide sequence: TGTGCCAGCTCACCCTCCAGGCAACCAAACACTGAAGCTTTCTTT. It is translated as CASSPSRQPNTEAFF.

The rearrangement joins TRBV7-9 to TRBJ2-5, with a tentative D call TRBD2 (6 bases). Germline loops: CDR1 SEHNR, CDR2 FQNEAQ (reference sequence). V was trimmed by 5 bases and J by 5 bases, leaving 9 bases between them. There are 12 residues in the CDR3. The CDR3 sequence is CASSLGRETQYF. Written as DNA, the CDR3 is TGTGCCAGCAGCCTAGGGAGGGAGACCCAGTACTTC. The full variable domain, with the rest looked up from reference TRBV7-9 and TRBJ2-5, is DTGVSQNPRHKITKRGQNVTFRCDPISEHNRLYWYRQTLGQGPEFLTYFQNEAQLEKSRLLSDRFSAERPKGSFSTLEIQRTEQGDSAMYLCASSLGRETQYFGPGTRLLVL.

The genes are TRBV7-9 and TRBJ2-3; D possibly uses TRBD1 or TRBD2 (5 bases each). From germline, CDR1 is SEHNR and CDR2 FQNEAQ (reference sequence). The length of the CDR3 is 18 residues. Trimming removed 5 bases from V and 2 bases from J, with 23 bases in between. The CDR3 nucleotides are TGTGCCAGCAGCGGGACGGACCCGACAAAATGGAACACAGATACGCAGTATTTT. Encoded protein: CASSGTDPTKWNTDTQYF.

The rearrangement links TRBV14 to TRBJ2-2; D is undetermined. Per germline, CDR1 SGHDN and CDR2 FVKESK. The CDR3 extends over 15 amino acids. The V end lost 3 bases, the J end lost 2 bases, and 10 bases lay between the germline ends. The CDR3 here is CASSQSRANTGELFF. CDR3 bases: TGTGCCAGCAGCCAGAGTAGGGCCAACACCGGGGAGCTGTTTTTT.

This chain uses TRBV4-2 with TRBJ2-3, with D perhaps TRBD2 (6 bases). This CDR3 is built from 17 residues. Germline V gives CDR1 LGHNA, CDR2 YNFKEQ. V was pared by 2 bases and J by 2 bases, with 17 bases between. CDR3 nucleotide sequence: TGTGCCAGCAGCCAAATTCGCGGGACCGGGAACACAGATACGCAGTATTTT. Amino acid sequence: CASSQIRGTGNTDTQYF.

The chain couples TRBV11-2 to TRBJ2-2; D unclear. The CDR3 sequence is 13 residues long. V lost 5 bases and J 6 bases, leaving 10 bases between the germline ends. Germline values: CDR1 SGHAT, CDR2 FQNNGV. Written as DNA, the CDR3 is TGTGCCAGCAGCCTCGTGGAACCCGGGGAGCTGTTTTTT. Translating it yields CASSLVEPGELFF.

This chain joins TRBV10-1 and TRBJ2-7; D is uncertain. The CDR3 sequence is 12 residues long. Per germline, CDR1 WNHNN and CDR2 SYGVQD (reference sequence). Trimming stripped 6 bases from V and 2 bases from J, with 8 bases between. In DNA, the CDR3 is TGCGCCAGCAGAACGTGGGCCTACGAGCAGTACGTC. Translated: CASRTWAYEQYV.

The chain uses TRBV5-1 and TRBJ2-7; D not certain. Germline CDR1 SGHRS, CDR2 YFSETQ. This CDR3 spans 15 amino acids. Trimming stripped 0 bases from V and 0 bases from J, with 10 bases between. The CDR3 here is CASSLAGPSSYEQYV. CDR3 in DNA: TGCGCCAGCAGCTTGGCCGGGCCGAGCTCCTACGAGCAGTACGTC.

The rearrangement uses TRBV7-9 and TRBJ1-2; no firm D call. CDR3 length equals 16 residues. The V gene lost 4 bases and the J gene lost 0 bases, with 15 bases spanning the gap. Germline V lookup: CDR1 SEHNR, CDR2 FQNEAQ (reference sequence). The CDR3 nucleotides read TGTGCCAGCAGCTCGCAACTACTAGGAGCTAACTATGGCTACACCTTC. This encodes CASSSQLLGANYGYTF. Complete variable domain (other parts from reference TRBV7-9 and TRBJ1-2): DTGVSQNPRHKITKRGQNVTFRCDPISEHNRLYWYRQTLGQGPEFLTYFQNEAQLEKSRLLSDRFSAERPKGSFSTLEIQRTEQGDSAMYLCASSSQLLGANYGYTFGSGTRLTVV.

This clone appeared a few times. The J gene is TRBJ1-1, the V gene TRBV9, with 10 bases that match TRBD1. Looked up from germline, CDR1 is SGDLS and CDR2 is YYNGEE. The CDR3 is 18 amino acids. V was pared by 0 bases and J by 4 bases, with 12 bases of the junction left unmatched. The chain's CDR3 is CASSVVSLTGGIGTEAFF. In nucleotides, the CDR3 is TGTGCCAGCAGCGTAGTCTCCTTGACAGGGGGCATTGGCACTGAAGCTTTCTTT.